The 21 T cell receptor beta chains presented below share a single source sample, sequenced in a study of cytomegalovirus exposure and HLA in healthy donors (dated by TCRdb to the late 2010s). Library prep was done by the immunoSEQ multiplex PCR assay. The multiplex PCR relied on a mix of 60 forward primers for TCR Vbeta segments and 13 reverse primers for TCR Jbeta segments. In its TCRdb copy, this immuneACCESS table keeps in-frame sequences only and misses some clones. Where compared with another copy, unresolved V genes explain less than half of these, and the others have no known cause. This sample gives roughly 200,000 clones in total; around 73% of them show up just once. Of the sample, about 2.4% falls within the top ten clones. Sequencing used PBMCs. Every receptor here comes from a man in his sixties in good health and CMV-seronegative.

This clone was observed a handful of times. This chain uses TRBV18 with TRBJ1-2; D gene ambiguous. The CDR3 contains 13 residues. V was cut by 5 bases and J by 5 bases, with 12 bases left in between. Looked up from germline, CDR1 is KGHSH and CDR2 is LQKENI. The CDR3 DNA reads as TGTGCCAGCTCAACCGGGGATTGGTATGGCTACACCTTC. Its protein product is CASSTGDWYGYTF.

V gene TRBV7-9 combines with J gene TRBJ1-2; 11 nucleotides line up with TRBD1. Looked up from germline, CDR1 is SEHNR and CDR2 is FQNEAQ (reference sequence). V lost 6 bases, J lost 7 bases, and 13 bases stayed unmatched. The CDR3 consists of 16 residues. CDR3 sequence (DNA): TGTGCCAGCAGTCATGGACGCGCAGGGACAGGGGGTGGCTACACCTTC. Translation gives CASSHGRAGTGGGYTF. The variable domain in full, completed from reference TRBV7-9 and TRBJ1-2, reads DTGVSQNPRHKITKRGQNVTFRCDPISEHNRLYWYRQTLGQGPEFLTYFQNEAQLEKSRLLSDRFSAERPKGSFSTLEIQRTEQGDSAMYLCASSHGRAGTGGGYTFGSGTRLTVV.

The rearrangement joins TRBV30 to TRBJ1-3; D unresolved. V was trimmed by 0 bases and J by 2 bases, leaving 23 bases between them. The CDR3 spans 19 residues. Germline values: CDR1 GTSNPN, CDR2 SVGIG (reference sequence). CDR3 sequence: CAWSVRRGATQATGNTIYF. The CDR3, as DNA: TGTGCCTGGAGTGTAAGGCGGGGAGCCACCCAAGCTACTGGAAACACCATATATTTT.

The V gene is TRBV4-2, the J gene TRBJ2-1; 14 bases fit TRBD2. Trimming removed 2 bases from V and 7 bases from J; junction bases left unmatched: 10. Per germline, CDR1 LGHNA and CDR2 YNFKEQ. This CDR3 comprises 18 residues. The CDR3 sequence is CASSQSGLAGGYGNEQFF. The DNA of the CDR3 is TGTGCCAGCAGCCAATCCGGACTAGCGGGGGGCTATGGGAATGAGCAGTTCTTC.

The rearrangement joins TRBV15 to TRBJ2-7, with a possible D match to TRBD2 (7 bases). This CDR3 is built from 15 residues. V lost 0 bases to trimming and J lost 3 bases, with 12 bases between them. Germline CDR1 LNHNV, CDR2 YYDKDF (reference sequence). This chain's CDR3 is CATSRETGGFYEQYF. CDR3 bases: TGTGCCACCAGCAGAGAAACGGGGGGCTTCTACGAGCAGTACTTC.

V usage is TRBV5-4 and J usage is TRBJ1-6; 7 positions match TRBD1. The CDR3 contains 15 residues. The junction had 6 bases not matched to a gene; V was cut back by 1 base and J by 8 bases. Per the germline V gene, CDR1 is SGHNT and CDR2 is YYREEE (reference sequence). The CDR3, as DNA: TGTGCCAGCAGCTTGCAGACAGGGAACTATTCACCCCTCCACTTT. It is translated as CASSLQTGNYSPLHF.

V gene TRBV29-1 combines with J gene TRBJ1-2; 10 nucleotides line up with TRBD1. This CDR3 is 14 amino acids long. Trimming removed 4 bases from V and 4 bases from J; junction bases left unmatched: 6. Germline assignment: CDR1 SQVTM and CDR2 ANQGSEA. CDR3 loop: CSVVVGTGVYGYTF. The CDR3 bases are TGCAGCGTTGTAGTTGGGACAGGGGTCTATGGCTACACCTTC.

About this clone itself: At one boundary the junction diverges from the germline segment, which might be a read error. This chain uses TRBV28 with TRBJ1-5, with D possibly matching TRBD1 (6 bases). CDR1 is MDHEN, CDR2 SYDVKM, per germline. CDR3 length equals 14 residues. The CDR3 nucleotides read TGTGCCAGCAGTTTGGTTGAGGGGGATCAGCCCCAGAATTTT. It encodes CASSLVEGDQPQNF.

This clone showed up just a few times. This rearrangement joins TRBV5-1 to TRBJ2-3; D perhaps matches TRBD1 (5 bases). The ends were cut back, 4 bases at V and 1 base at J, with 19 bases in the middle. CDR1 and CDR2 (germline): SGHRS, YFSETQ. The CDR3 extends over 17 amino acids. The DNA of the CDR3 is TGCGCCAGCAGCCCAGGGTGGGCGACAGATGGCACAGATACGCAGTATTTT. This encodes CASSPGWATDGTDTQYF.

The chain uses TRBV29-1 and TRBJ1-5; TRBD1 aligns across 10 bases. This CDR3 has 14 residues. CDR1 and CDR2 from the germline V gene are SQVTM and ANQGSEA. Losses at the gene ends were 5 bases for V and 8 bases for J; bases not matched to a gene: 9. The CDR3 sequence is CSVRWTGGIKPQHF. CDR3 nucleotides: TGCAGCGTTCGATGGACAGGGGGTATTAAGCCCCAGCATTTT.

Concerning this clone: Within the sample, other DNA sequences also encode this same CDR3. This chain joins TRBV10-1 and TRBJ2-7; D may be TRBD2 (5 bases). Germline V lookup: CDR1 WNHNN, CDR2 SYGVQD (reference sequence). V was shortened by 0 bases and J by 4 bases, with 10 bases between the two germline ends. The CDR3 extends over 14 amino acids. CDR3 nucleotides: TGCGCCAGCAGTGAGTCGGTAGGCGGGTACGAGCAGTACTTC. It specifies CASSESVGGYEQYF.

This chain uses TRBV29-1 with TRBJ1-5; D uncertain. V shed 4 bases and J shed 3 bases, with 10 bases lying between them. This CDR3 region has 13 residues. The germline CDR1 and CDR2 sequences are SQVTM and ANQGSEA. Here the CDR3 DNA reads TGCAGCGTTGCTGTGTCCCCCAATCAGCCCCAGCATTTT. This encodes CSVAVSPNQPQHF.

A few counts support this clone. This chain joins TRBV11-3 and TRBJ2-5, with 10 positions matching TRBD1. Germline V gene sequence: CDR1 SGHNT, CDR2 YENEEA. The CDR3 sequence is 14 residues long. V shed 1 base, J shed 9 bases, and the junction held 5 bases outside the gene matches. The CDR3: CASSLGQGAYAQYF. CDR3 sequence (DNA): TGTGCCAGCAGCTTAGGACAGGGGGCTTATGCCCAGTACTTC.

This rearrangement joins TRBV29-1 to TRBJ2-1; 9 nucleotides agree with TRBD2. The CDR3 spans 13 residues. The ends lost 4 bases at V and 7 bases at J; junction bases unmatched: 5. Looked up from germline, CDR1 is SQVTM and CDR2 is ANQGSEA. CDR3 in amino acids: CSVVAGVLNEQFF. The CDR3 DNA sequence: TGCAGCGTTGTAGCGGGAGTCTTGAATGAGCAGTTCTTC.

The chain links TRBV2 to TRBJ2-3; 9 bases map to TRBD2. CDR3 size: 15 residues. The ends lost 6 bases at V and 0 bases at J; junction bases unmatched: 4. Per germline, CDR1 SNHLY and CDR2 FYNNEI. CDR3 bases: TGTGCCAGCAGACATAGCGGGGGAAGCACAGATACGCAGTATTTT. Amino acids: CASRHSGGSTDTQYF.

The count of this clone is one. The chain uses TRBV27 and TRBJ2-3, with TRBD2 matching 12 bases. With V trimmed by 5 bases and J by 7 bases, 10 bases remained unmatched. CDR3 size: 16 residues. Germline V CDR1 and CDR2: MNHEY, SMNVEV (reference sequence). CDR3 amino acids: CASSLILAGGLNTQYF. The CDR3 bases are TGTGCCAGCAGTCTCATACTAGCGGGAGGTCTGAATACGCAGTATTTT.

This chain connects TRBV2 to TRBJ2-5, with D possibly matching TRBD2 (5 bases). V was trimmed by 7 bases and J by 3 bases, leaving 12 bases between them. Germline loops: CDR1 SNHLY, CDR2 FYNNEI. CDR3 length equals 13 residues. The CDR3 spells CASILAGEETQYF. Written as DNA, the CDR3 is TGTGCCAGCATCCTGGCGGGCGAAGAGACCCAGTACTTC. Variable domain in full (rest from reference TRBV2 and TRBJ2-5): EPEVTQTPSHQVTQMGQEVILRCVPISNHLYFYWYRQILGQKVEFLVSFYNNEISEKSEIFDDQFSVERPDGSNFTLKIRSTKLEDSAMYFCASILAGEETQYFGPGTRLLVL.

V usage is TRBV27 and J usage is TRBJ1-1; D perhaps matches TRBD1 (6 bases). Between the trimmed V and J ends, which lost 7 bases and 0 bases, there was a span of 15 bases. CDR1 is MNHEY, CDR2 SMNVEV, per germline (reference sequence). The CDR3 spans 15 residues. CDR3 nucleotides: TGTGCCAGCATCCAGACAGGAGGAATGAACACTGAAGCTTTCTTT. Residues: CASIQTGGMNTEAFF.

The CDR3, as DNA: TGCGCCAGCAGCTTGGCGCCAGGTCTTAATCAGCCCCAGCATTTT. The encoded protein is CASSLAPGLNQPQHF. The chain carries TRBV5-1 and TRBJ1-5, with no clear D. Per germline, CDR1 SGHRS and CDR2 YFSETQ. The CDR3 runs to 15 residues. Trimming pared 0 bases from V and 4 bases from J, leaving 11 bases between.

The chain links TRBV30 to TRBJ2-5, with 9 bases identical to TRBD1. The CDR3 is 13 residues long. Trimming cost V 3 bases and J 4 bases; bases outside gene matches: 3. Germline CDR1 and CDR2: GTSNPN and SVGIG (reference sequence). The CDR3 DNA reads TGTGCCTGGAGGGGGACAGGGCGAGAGACCCAGTACTTC. Translation gives CAWRGTGRETQYF.

The chain recombines TRBV6-1 with TRBJ1-4; D is possibly TRBD1 (5 bases). The CDR3 has 14 amino acids. V lost 10 bases and J lost 4, with 16 bases in between. Germline-derived CDR1 and CDR2 are MNHNS and SASEGT. CDR3 amino acids: CATSGAFRNEKLFF. The CDR3 coding sequence is TGTGCCACTTCTGGGGCGTTCCGTAATGAAAAACTGTTTTTT.